This entry is about one T cell receptor beta chain. Antigen specificity is unknown. The CDR3 covers 13 residues. Unmatched junction bases numbered 8, after V lost 9 bases and J lost 7 bases. CDR1 and CDR2 from the germline V gene are SGHRS and YFSETQ. Pooling of second doses given at about 4 or about 12 weeks was done. The data derive from a study of T cell responses to AZD1222 COVID-19 vaccine. Points from the study as a whole: Per reports, nearly half of all spike-specific TCRs target regions that are unmutated in variants. The peak T cell response came first, and repertoires were sampled only after it.

Assay: immunoSEQ multiplex PCR; the TCRdb copy retains only in-frame clones and omits some. The sample has roughly 150,000 clones; around 94% are singletons. Sequenced material: peripheral blood, taken 28 days after the second AZD1222 dose. This chain joins TRBV5-1 and TRBJ2-1; 9 bases are a match to TRBD1. This TCR was recovered from an adult who received the AZD1222 COVID-19 vaccine. CDR3 residues: CATTTGGLNEQFF. CDR3 bases: TGCGCCACCACCACAGGGGGCTTAAATGAGCAGTTCTTC.